These 20 T cell receptor beta chains share one sample of origin, sequenced in a study of T cells in Graves' hyperthyroidism and ophthalmopathy (dated by TCRdb to 2018 to 2020). Libraries were constructed by multiplex PCR. Sequenced using an Illumina HiSeq 2000. The TCR beta CDR3 regions were amplified from RNA transcripts. The first round of RT-PCR for the TCR CDR3 was performed with the HTBI primer set and the Qiagen OneStep RT-PCR kit. TCRdb's own reprocessing of the public reads used fastp at Q25 and MiXCR and kept productive beta chains. Each CDR3 protein gets just one entry, which takes the most common genes and DNA from the rows behind it. In all, the sample holds a few hundred thousand distinct CDR3 sequences, and about 16% of those were seen once. Jointly, the top ten make up about 31% of the sample. The sample taken for sequencing was blood. These TCRs come from a woman aged 30 to 39 with Graves' ophthalmopathy.

This clonotype was picked up a small number of times. V gene TRBV10-1 combines with J gene TRBJ2-3; D remains ambiguous. V gave up 2 bases and J gave up 1 base, with 4 bases separating them. The germline V gene encodes CDR1 WNHNN and CDR2 SYGVQD (reference sequence). The CDR3 is made up of 13 amino acids. Written as DNA, the CDR3 is TGCGCCAGCAGTGAGGACCGCACAGATACGCAGTATTTT. This gives the protein CASSEDRTDTQYF.

A remark on this clonotype: A much larger clonotype is one base distant, so this may be a read error. The V call is TRBV20-1, the J call TRBJ2-1; no clear D. The germline V gene has CDR1 DFQATT and CDR2 SNEGSKA (reference sequence). V was cut by 1 base and J by 10 bases, with 8 bases left in between. The CDR3 consists of 11 residues. CDR3 sequence: CSARVGREQFF. In DNA form, the CDR3 reads TGCAGTGCTAGAGTCGGTAGGGAGCAGTTCTTC.

This clonotype was recorded a few times. This chain joins TRBV15 and TRBJ2-7; D is ambiguous. Looked up from germline, CDR1 is LNHNV and CDR2 is YYDKDF (reference sequence). The ends were cut back, 1 base at V and 2 bases at J, with 9 bases in the middle. The CDR3 has 14 residues. The CDR3 is CATSRGGDPYEQYF. As DNA, the CDR3 is TGTGCCACCAGCAGAGGAGGAGACCCCTACGAGCAGTACTTC. Full variable domain (outside the CDR3, taken from reference TRBV15 and TRBJ2-7): DAMVIQNPRYQVTQFGKPVTLSCSQTLNHNVMYWYQQKSSQAPKLLFHYYDKDFNNEADTPDNFQSRRPNTSFCFLDIRSPGLGDTAMYLCATSRGGDPYEQYFGPGTRLTVT.

The V call is TRBV3-1, the J call TRBJ1-4; 8 bases align to TRBD1. Germline values: CDR1 LGHDT, CDR2 YNNKEL (reference sequence). V lost 4 bases, J lost 7 bases, and 8 bases stayed unmatched. This CDR3 region has 15 residues. The CDR3 DNA sequence: TGTGCCAGCAGCCTCGGACAGGGCGGGAGTGAAAAACTGTTTTTT. Its translation: CASSLGQGGSEKLFF.

This clonotype has a count of ten or more. The genes are TRBV13 and TRBJ1-5; maybe TRBD1 (5 bases). The CDR3 runs to 16 residues. Germline CDR1 is PRHDT and CDR2 is FYEKMQ (reference sequence). Deletions cut 3 bases from V and 2 bases from J, with 14 bases between. Written as DNA, the CDR3 is TGTGCCAGCAGCTTGAGGGGATTCGGGGGCAATCAGCCCCAGCATTTT. As protein: CASSLRGFGGNQPQHF.

CDR3 loop: CASSFGGWAVEQFF. The CDR3 DNA follows: TGTGCCAGCAGTTTTGGGGGTTGGGCCGTGGAACAGTTCTTC. The chain uses TRBV27 and TRBJ2-1; possibly TRBD1 or TRBD2 for D (5 bases each). Germline values: CDR1 MNHEY, CDR2 SMNVEV (reference sequence). This CDR3 has 14 residues. Trimming removed 3 bases from V and 13 bases from J, with 19 bases in between.

This clonotype was counted at least ten times. The rearrangement joins TRBV20-1 to TRBJ2-7; D ambiguous. Germline V CDR1 and CDR2: DFQATT, SNEGSKA (reference sequence). Trimming removed 1 base from V and 7 bases from J, with 17 bases in between. This CDR3 is built from 14 residues. The CDR3 is CSARVGSALGEQYF. CDR3 DNA: TGCAGTGCTAGAGTGGGGTCGGCCCTGGGGGAGCAGTACTTC.

This clonotype was seen more than once but under ten times. The J gene is TRBJ2-7, the V gene TRBV6-1; 8 nucleotides line up with TRBD1. This CDR3 comprises 14 residues. Losses at the gene ends were 3 bases for V and 8 bases for J; bases not matched to a gene: 9. Germline V gene data show CDR1 as MNHNS and CDR2 as SASEGT. Here the CDR3 reads CASSDQGAGLKQYF. DNA of the CDR3: TGTGCCAGCAGTGACCAGGGGGCAGGTTTGAAGCAGTACTTC.

This clonotype was seen ten or more times. The J gene is TRBJ2-1, the V gene TRBV27; D call uncertain. The CDR3 totals 14 residues. CDR1 and CDR2 from the germline V gene are MNHEY and SMNVEV (reference sequence). V lost 11 bases, J lost 0 bases, and 14 bases lay in between. CDR3 sequence (DNA): TGTGCCTGTGGAGTGGCTAGCTCCTACAATGAGCAGTTCTTC. This codes for CACGVASSYNEQFF.

This clonotype came up a few times. The chain has TRBV6-2 or TRBV6-3 and TRBJ2-5; TRBD2 matches 7 bases. Per the germline V gene, CDR1 is MNHEY and CDR2 is SVGEGT. The CDR3 totals 14 residues. Germline trimming cut 6 bases from V and 1 base from J; bases unmatched to any gene: 5. CDR3 region: CASSSWGGQETQYF. CDR3 coding DNA: TGTGCCAGCAGCAGCTGGGGGGGCCAAGAGACCCAGTACTTC.

This clonotype was observed at least ten times. V is TRBV20-1 and J is TRBJ2-3; 8 bases map to TRBD2. Germline-derived CDR1 and CDR2 are DFQATT and SNEGSKA (reference sequence). The CDR3 length is 15 residues. The J segment lost 1 base and the V segment lost 4 bases, leaving 7 bases of the junction unmatched. Written as DNA, the CDR3 is TGCAGTGCTACGGGGGGGGCTTGGGGCACAGATACGCAGTATTTT. This translates into CSATGGAWGTDTQYF.

The chain has TRBV7-2 and TRBJ2-7; the match to TRBD2 covers 11 bases. Unmatched junction bases numbered 17, after V lost 2 bases and J lost 2 bases. This CDR3 is built from 20 residues. Germline V gene data show CDR1 as SGHTA and CDR2 as FQGNSA. The CDR3 sequence is CASSLTVTSGIWYKAYEQYF. CDR3 in DNA: TGTGCCAGCAGCTTAACCGTGACTAGCGGGATCTGGTACAAAGCCTACGAGCAGTACTTC.

This clonotype was picked up a small number of times. A much larger clone differs from this one at a single base, so this may be a read error. The rearrangement links TRBV18 to TRBJ1-2, with unresolved D. CDR1 is KGHSH, CDR2 LQKENI, per germline. V shed 3 bases and J shed 7 bases, with 12 bases lying between them. This CDR3 has 13 amino acids. The CDR3 DNA reads TGTGCCAGCTCACCCAGAACGGTGGGTGGCTACACCTTC. Translation gives CASSPRTVGGYTF.

V usage is TRBV12-3 or TRBV12-4 and J usage is TRBJ1-1, with D possibly TRBD1 on 5 matching bases. This CDR3 has 13 amino acids. V lost 5 bases and J 8 bases, leaving 15 bases between the germline ends. DNA of the CDR3: TGTGCCAGCAGTCCTTACAGGAAGATGGAAGCTTTCTTT. Its translation: CASSPYRKMEAFF.

This clonotype was seen many times. The CDR3, as DNA: TGTGCCAGCAGCCAAGGGCCTAGCACTTCGCATGAGCAGTTCTTC. Translated, it gives CASSQGPSTSHEQFF. This chain joins TRBV3-1 and TRBJ2-1; tentatively, D is TRBD2 (5 bases). The CDR3 contains 15 residues. CDR1 LGHDT and CDR2 YNNKEL come from the germline V gene (reference sequence). V lost 1 base to trimming and J lost 8 bases, with 15 bases between them.

This clonotype has more than one count but fewer than ten. This sequence joins TRBV10-3 and TRBJ2-3; TRBD2 agrees at 10 bases. Germline lookup yields CDR1 ENHRY and CDR2 SYGVKD. After removal of 10 bases from V and 1 base from J, the junction contained 8 bases not matched to a gene. The CDR3 spans 15 residues. The CDR3 region is CATASGRGGTDTQYF. DNA of the CDR3: TGTGCCACGGCTAGCGGGAGAGGAGGCACAGATACGCAGTATTTT.

This clonotype was detected many times. The chain recombines TRBV3-1 with TRBJ1-1; no clear D. CDR1 is LGHDT, CDR2 YNNKEL, per germline (reference sequence). Trimming removed 0 bases from V and 10 bases from J, with 9 bases in between. The CDR3 covers 12 residues. The CDR3 DNA reads as TGTGCCAGCAGCCAAGAGGGTGGTAGAGCTTTCTTT. Translating it yields CASSQEGGRAFF.

This clonotype was recorded many times. V is TRBV28 and J is TRBJ1-4, with TRBD1 matching 11 bases. The CDR3 runs 16 residues. V shed 4 bases and J 8 bases; nucleotides not matched to a gene: 9. The germline gives CDR1 MDHEN, CDR2 SYDVKM. The CDR3 reads CASSYLPGQGDEKLFF. The CDR3 bases are TGTGCCAGCAGTTACCTACCGGGACAGGGGGACGAAAAACTGTTTTTT.

This sequence joins TRBV20-1 and TRBJ1-5; no firm D call. Trimming took off 6 bases at V and 1 base at J, with 7 bases between the two ends. The CDR3 consists of 12 residues. Germline assignment: CDR1 DFQATT and CDR2 SNEGSKA (reference sequence). The CDR3 here is CSATGSNQPQHF. CDR3 DNA: TGCAGTGCGACCGGAAGCAATCAGCCCCAGCATTTT.

This clonotype occurred many times. The chain links TRBV7-9 to TRBJ1-5; D uncertain. Germline CDR1 SEHNR, CDR2 FQNEAQ (reference sequence). The V and J ends lost 2 bases and 7 bases respectively, with 9 bases between them. This CDR3 contains 13 residues. CDR3 sequence reads: CASSLNVYQPQHF. The CDR3 DNA reads as TGTGCCAGCAGCTTAAACGTCTACCAGCCCCAGCATTTT. The variable domain in full, completed from reference TRBV7-9 and TRBJ1-5, reads DTGVSQNPRHKITKRGQNVTFRCDPISEHNRLYWYRQTLGQGPEFLTYFQNEAQLEKSRLLSDRFSAERPKGSFSTLEIQRTEQGDSAMYLCASSLNVYQPQHFGDGTRLSIL.